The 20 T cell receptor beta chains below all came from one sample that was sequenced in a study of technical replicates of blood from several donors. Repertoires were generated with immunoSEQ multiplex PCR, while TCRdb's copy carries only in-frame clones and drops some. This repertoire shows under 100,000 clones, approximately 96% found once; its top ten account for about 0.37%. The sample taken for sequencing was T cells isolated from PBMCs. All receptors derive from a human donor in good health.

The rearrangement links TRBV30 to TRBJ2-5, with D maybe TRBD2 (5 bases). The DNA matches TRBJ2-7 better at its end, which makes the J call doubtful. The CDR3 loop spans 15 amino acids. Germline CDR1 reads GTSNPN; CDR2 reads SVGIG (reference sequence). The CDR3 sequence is CAWSVGLAYSYEQYF. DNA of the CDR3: TGTGCCTGGAGTGTAGGGCTAGCATACAGCTACGAGCAGTACTTC.

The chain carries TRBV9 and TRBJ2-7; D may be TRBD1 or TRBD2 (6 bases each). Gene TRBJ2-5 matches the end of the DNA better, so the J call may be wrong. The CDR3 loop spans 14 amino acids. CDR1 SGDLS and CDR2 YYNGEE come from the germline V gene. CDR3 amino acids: CASSGTASGETQYF. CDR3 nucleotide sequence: TGTGCCAGCAGCGGGACAGCGAGCGGGGAGACCCAGTACTTC.

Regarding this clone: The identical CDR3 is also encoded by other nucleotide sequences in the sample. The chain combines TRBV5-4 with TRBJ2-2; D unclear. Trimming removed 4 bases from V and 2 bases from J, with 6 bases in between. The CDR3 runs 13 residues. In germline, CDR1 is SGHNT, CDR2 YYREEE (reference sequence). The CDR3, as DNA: TGTGCCAGCAGCCTTTTAAACACCGGGGAGCTGTTTTTT. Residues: CASSLLNTGELFF.

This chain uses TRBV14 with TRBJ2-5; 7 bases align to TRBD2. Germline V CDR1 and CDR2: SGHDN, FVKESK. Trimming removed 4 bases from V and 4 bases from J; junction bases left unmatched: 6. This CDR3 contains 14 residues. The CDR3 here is CASSRRERLETQYF. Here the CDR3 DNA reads TGTGCCAGCAGCCGGCGGGAGCGCCTAGAGACCCAGTACTTC.

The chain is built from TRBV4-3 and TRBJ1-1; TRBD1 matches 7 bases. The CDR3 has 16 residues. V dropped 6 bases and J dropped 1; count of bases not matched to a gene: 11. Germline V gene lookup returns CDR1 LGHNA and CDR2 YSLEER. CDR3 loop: CASRQTGFVGNTEAFF. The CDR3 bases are TGCGCCAGCAGACAGACAGGGTTTGTAGGGAACACTGAAGCTTTCTTT.

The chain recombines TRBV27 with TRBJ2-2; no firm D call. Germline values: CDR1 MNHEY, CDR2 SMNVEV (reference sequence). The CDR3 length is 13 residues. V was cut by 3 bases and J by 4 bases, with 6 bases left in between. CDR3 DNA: TGTGCCAGCAGTTTTGGCCGCACCGGGGAGCTGTTTTTT. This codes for CASSFGRTGELFF.

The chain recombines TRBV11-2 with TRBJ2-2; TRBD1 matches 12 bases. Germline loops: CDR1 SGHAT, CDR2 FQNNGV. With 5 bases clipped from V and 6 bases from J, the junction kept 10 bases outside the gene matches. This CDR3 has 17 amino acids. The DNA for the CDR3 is TGTGCCAGCAGCCCAACCTGGGACAGGGGGCCCTCCGGGGAGCTGTTTTTT. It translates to CASSPTWDRGPSGELFF.

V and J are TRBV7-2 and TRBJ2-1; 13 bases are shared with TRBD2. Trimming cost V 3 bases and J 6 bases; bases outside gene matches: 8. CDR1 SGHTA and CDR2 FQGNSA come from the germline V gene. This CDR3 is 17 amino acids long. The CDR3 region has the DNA TGTGCCAGCAGCTTTCCGACTAGCGGGAGGCTAAGCAATGAGCAGTTCTTC. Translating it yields CASSFPTSGRLSNEQFF. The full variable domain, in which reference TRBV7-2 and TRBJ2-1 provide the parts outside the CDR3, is GAGVSQSPSNKVTEKGKDVELRCDPISGHTALYWYRQSLGQGLEFLIYFQGNSAPDKSGLPSDRFSAERTGGSVSTLTIQRTQQEDSAVYLCASSFPTSGRLSNEQFFGPGTRLTVL.

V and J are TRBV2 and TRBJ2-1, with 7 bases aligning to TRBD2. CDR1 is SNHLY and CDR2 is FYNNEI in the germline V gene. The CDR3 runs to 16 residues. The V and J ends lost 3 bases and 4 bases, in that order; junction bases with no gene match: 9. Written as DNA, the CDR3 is TGTGCCAGCAGTGACCCTGGGCTAGCGGTATACAATGAGCAGTTCTTC. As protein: CASSDPGLAVYNEQFF.

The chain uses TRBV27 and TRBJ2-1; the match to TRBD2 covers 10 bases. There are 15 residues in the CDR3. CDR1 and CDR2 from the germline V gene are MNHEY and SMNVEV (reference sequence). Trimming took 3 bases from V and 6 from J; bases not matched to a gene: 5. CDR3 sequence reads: CASSFLLAGRNEQFF. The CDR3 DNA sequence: TGTGCCAGCAGTTTTTTACTAGCGGGGCGCAATGAGCAGTTCTTC.

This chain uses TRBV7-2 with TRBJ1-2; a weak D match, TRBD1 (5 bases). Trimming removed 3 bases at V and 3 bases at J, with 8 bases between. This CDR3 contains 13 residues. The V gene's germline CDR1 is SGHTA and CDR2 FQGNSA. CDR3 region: CASSFRQYYGYTF. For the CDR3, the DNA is TGTGCCAGCAGCTTCAGACAGTACTATGGCTACACCTTC.

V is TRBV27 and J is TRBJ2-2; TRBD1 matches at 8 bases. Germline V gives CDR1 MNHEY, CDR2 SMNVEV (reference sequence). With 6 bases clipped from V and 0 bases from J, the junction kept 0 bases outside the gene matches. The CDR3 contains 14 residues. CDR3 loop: CASRQGANTGELFF. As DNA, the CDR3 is TGTGCCAGCAGACAGGGGGCGAACACCGGGGAGCTGTTTTTT.

This chain's CDR3 is CASSLGLANTGELFF. Written as DNA, the CDR3 is TGTGCCAGCAGCTTAGGACTAGCGAACACCGGGGAGCTGTTTTTT. This chain connects TRBV7-6 to TRBJ2-2; tentatively, D is TRBD2 (6 bases). V was shortened by 1 base and J by 0 bases, with 6 bases between the two germline ends. Germline CDR1 SGHVS, CDR2 FNYEAQ. The CDR3 has 15 residues.

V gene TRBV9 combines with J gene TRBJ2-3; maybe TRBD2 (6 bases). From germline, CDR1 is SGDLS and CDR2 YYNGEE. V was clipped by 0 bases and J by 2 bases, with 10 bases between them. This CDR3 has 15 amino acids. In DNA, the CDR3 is TGTGCCAGCAGCGTAGGGGCGGGGTTCACAGATACGCAGTATTTT. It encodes CASSVGAGFTDTQYF.

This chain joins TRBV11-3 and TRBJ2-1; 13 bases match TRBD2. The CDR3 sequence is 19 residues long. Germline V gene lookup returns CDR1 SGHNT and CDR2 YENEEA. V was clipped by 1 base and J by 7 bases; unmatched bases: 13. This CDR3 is CASSLGGYPTSGRYNEQFF. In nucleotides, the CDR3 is TGTGCCAGCAGCTTAGGAGGGTACCCGACTAGCGGGAGGTATAATGAGCAGTTCTTC.

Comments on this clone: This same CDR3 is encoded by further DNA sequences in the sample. In DNA form, the CDR3 reads TGTGCCAGTAGTATAACAGCTTCCTACGAGCAGTACTTC. Translation gives CASSITASYEQYF. The rearrangement uses TRBV19 and TRBJ2-7; D ambiguous. Germline V gene lookup returns CDR1 LNHDA and CDR2 SQIVND (reference sequence). The CDR3 loop spans 13 amino acids. V lost 2 bases, J lost 1 base, and 6 bases lay in between.

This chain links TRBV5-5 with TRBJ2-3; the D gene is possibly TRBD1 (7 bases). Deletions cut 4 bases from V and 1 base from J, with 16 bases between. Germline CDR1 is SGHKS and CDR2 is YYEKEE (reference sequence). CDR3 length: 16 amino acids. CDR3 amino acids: CASSPTPRGGTDTQYF. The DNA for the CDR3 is TGTGCCAGCAGCCCCACCCCCAGGGGGGGCACAGATACGCAGTATTTT.

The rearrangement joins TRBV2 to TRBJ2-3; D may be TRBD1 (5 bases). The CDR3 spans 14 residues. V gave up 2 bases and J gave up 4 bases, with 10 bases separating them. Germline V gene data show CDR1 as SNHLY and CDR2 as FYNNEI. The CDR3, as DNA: TGTGCCAGCAGTGAAACCAGGGTCGCAGATACGCAGTATTTT. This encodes CASSETRVADTQYF.

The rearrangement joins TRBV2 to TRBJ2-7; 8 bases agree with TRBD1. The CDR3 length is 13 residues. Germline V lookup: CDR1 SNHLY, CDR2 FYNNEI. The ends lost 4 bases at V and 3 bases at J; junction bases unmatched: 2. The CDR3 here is CASSGQGIYEQYF. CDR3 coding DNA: TGTGCCAGCAGTGGACAGGGGATCTACGAGCAGTACTTC.

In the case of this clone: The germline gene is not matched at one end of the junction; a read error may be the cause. Here the CDR3 DNA reads TGTGCTAGCAGCTTGCGAGGCGGAGGGGTATCCGGGGAGCTGTTTTTT. Translated, it gives CASSLRGGGVSGELFF. V is TRBV7-7 and J is TRBJ2-2, with a tentative D call TRBD2 (6 bases). Looked up from germline, CDR1 is SSHAT and CDR2 is FNYEAQ (reference sequence). The CDR3 runs 16 residues.